This TCR beta chain was retrieved from a study of T cells in Graves' hyperthyroidism and ophthalmopathy. This clonotype was picked up many times. Amplification of TCR beta CDR3 regions used RNA as the template. The HTBI set primed first-round TCR CDR3 RT-PCR. Each CDR3 protein gets one entry after TCRdb re-called the multiplex PCR reads with MiXCR. The sample shows hundreds of thousands of distinct CDR3 sequences, 45% of them seen only once. The sequence was collected from an adult man with Graves' disease, either hyperthyroidism or ophthalmopathy (not recorded which). Material for sequencing was peripheral blood or thyroid tissue (not recorded which).

The CDR3 DNA follows: TGTGCCAGCAGCGGGACAGGGGGCCGAGTGCAGTACTTC. Translating it yields CASSGTGGRVQYF. The chain joins TRBV25-1 to TRBJ2-7, with TRBD1 matching 12 bases. Losses at the gene ends were 6 bases for V and 9 bases for J; bases not matched to a gene: 6. The germline V gene has CDR1 MGHDK and CDR2 SYGVNS. The CDR3 has 13 amino acids.